The entry below gives a single T cell receptor beta chain sequence along with its context. The junction differs from germline at one of its ends, possibly a read error. The sample comes from a study of cytomegalovirus exposure and HLA in healthy donors. CDR3 length equals 14 residues. CDR1 SQVTM and CDR2 ANQGSEA come from the germline V gene. PCR involved 60 Vbeta and 13 Jbeta primers. The data were produced by immunoSEQ multiplex PCR, yet TCRdb's version contains in-frame clones alone and is incomplete. The sample consists of more than 150,000 clones, less than 90% of them appearing once. This chain connects TRBV29-1 to TRBJ2-4; D gene ambiguous. The receptor comes from a man aged 50-60 years in good health and CMV-seronegative. Source material: PBMCs. This CDR3 is CSVEGRLAKNTQYF. DNA for the CDR3: TGCAGCGTTGAAGGACGGTTAGCCAAAAACACTCAGTACTTC.